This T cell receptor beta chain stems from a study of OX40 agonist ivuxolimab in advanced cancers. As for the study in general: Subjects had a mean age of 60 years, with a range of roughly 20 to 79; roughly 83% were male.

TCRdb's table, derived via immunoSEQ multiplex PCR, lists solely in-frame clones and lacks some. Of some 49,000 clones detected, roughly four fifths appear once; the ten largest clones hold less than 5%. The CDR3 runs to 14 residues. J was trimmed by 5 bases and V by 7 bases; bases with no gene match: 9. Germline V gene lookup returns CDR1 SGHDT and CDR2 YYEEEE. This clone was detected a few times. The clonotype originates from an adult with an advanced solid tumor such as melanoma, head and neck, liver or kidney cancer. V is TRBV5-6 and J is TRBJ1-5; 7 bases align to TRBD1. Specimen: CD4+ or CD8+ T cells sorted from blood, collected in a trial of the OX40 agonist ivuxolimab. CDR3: CASGLQGRYQPQHF. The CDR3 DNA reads TGTGCCAGCGGGTTACAGGGGAGATATCAGCCCCAGCATTTT. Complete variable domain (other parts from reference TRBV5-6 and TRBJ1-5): DAGVTQSPTHLIKTRGQQVTLRCSPKSGHDTVSWYQQALGQGPQFIFQYYEEEERQRGNFPDRFSGHQFPNYSSELNVNALLLGDSALYLCASGLQGRYQPQHFGDGTRLSIL.